This section outlines one T cell receptor beta chain sequence together with its context. Its target is unknown. Germline lookup yields CDR1 SGHTA and CDR2 FQGNSA. This CDR3 is 18 amino acids long. V lost 1 base, J lost 1 base, and 19 bases lay in between. The record originates from a study of shared clonotypes between healthy human individuals. General observations from the study: Depth was large, yet rarefaction showed that sorted-subset sequencing was incomplete. Only blood samples were collected, and tissue repertoires likely differ.

The assay was immunoSEQ multiplex PCR, and TCRdb's table has in-frame clones only and misses some. The table shows around 1.6 million clones, with 95% to 99% occurring only once. The chain has TRBV7-2 and TRBJ1-1; tentative D call: TRBD1 (6 bases). The source of this sequence is a man aged 30-40 years in good health. The sample consisted of naive CD4+ T cells sorted from blood. This sample's subset: CD45RA+ positively selected. The CDR3 nucleotides read TGTGCCAGCAGCTTAGTACGGGGGGCGCGGGGAAAGAACACTGAAGCTTTCTTT. Protein: CASSLVRGARGKNTEAFF.